The entry below gives a single T cell receptor beta chain sequence along with its context. The antigen remains unidentified. These data originate in a study of lymphopenia after photon versus proton radiotherapy. Study-level points and caveats: Oligoclonal CD8+ Temra expansion after nadir drove photon patients' diversity drop. Larger post-nadir TCR diversity loss correlated inversely with survival in deceased patients. Relative stability marked proton patients; photon patients lost diversity and naive cells. Only patients who died were analyzed for survival; proton advantage is unproven.

Only in-frame clones appear in the TCRdb table, and some are missing; sequencing was by immunoSEQ multiplex PCR. Of about 12,000 clones listed, 89% were seen once; the top ten hold 3% to 4%. This CDR3 region has 13 residues. J was trimmed by 1 base and V by 7 bases; bases with no gene match: 4. In germline, CDR1 is SQVTM, CDR2 ANQGSEA. The TCR comes from a man aged 55 to 70 with pancreatic cancer. The gene calls are TRBV29-1 and TRBJ1-1; TRBD1 aligns across 9 bases. Sequenced material: peripheral blood, taken from a patient treated with proton-based radiotherapy. CDR3 amino acids: CSEQGASNTEAFF. The CDR3 nucleotides are TGCAGCGAACAGGGGGCTTCGAACACTGAAGCTTTCTTT. Full variable domain (missing parts from reference TRBV29-1 and TRBJ1-1): SAVISQKPSRDICQRGTSLTIQCQVDSQVTMMFWYRQQPGQSLTLIATANQGSEATYESGFVIDKFPISRPNLTFSTLTVSNMSPEDSSIYLCSEQGASNTEAFFGQGTRLTVV.